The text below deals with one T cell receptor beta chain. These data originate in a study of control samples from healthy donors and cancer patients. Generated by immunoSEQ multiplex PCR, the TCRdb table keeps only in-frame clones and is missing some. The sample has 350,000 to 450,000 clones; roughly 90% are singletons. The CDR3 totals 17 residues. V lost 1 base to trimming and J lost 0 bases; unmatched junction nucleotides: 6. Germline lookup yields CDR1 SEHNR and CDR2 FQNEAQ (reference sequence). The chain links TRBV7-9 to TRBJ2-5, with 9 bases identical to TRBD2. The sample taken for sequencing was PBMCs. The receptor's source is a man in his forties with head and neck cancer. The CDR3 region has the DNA TGTGCCAGCAGCTTAGGGTTATCTAGCGGGAACCAAGAGACCCAGTACTTC. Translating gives CASSLGLSSGNQETQYF.